In its sample, the clone carrying this T cell receptor (beta chain) was seen a few times. TCRdb keeps only in-frame clones here, not all; method: immunoSEQ multiplex PCR. Among about 45,000 clones, more than 75% were seen once, and the ten largest hold about 15%. This specimen belongs to a study of OX40 agonist ivuxolimab in advanced cancers. In germline, CDR1 is LGHNA, CDR2 YNFKEQ. Germline trimming cut 0 bases from V and 0 bases from J; bases unmatched to any gene: 2. CDR3 length equals 16 residues. The origin of this receptor is an adult with an advanced solid tumor such as melanoma, head and neck, liver or kidney cancer. The starting material was CD4+ or CD8+ T cells sorted from blood, obtained in a trial of the OX40 agonist ivuxolimab. The chain couples TRBV4-2 to TRBJ2-1, with 7 bases aligning to TRBD2. In DNA, the CDR3 is TGTGCCAGCAGCCAAGAGACGGGGGGCTCCTACAATGAGCAGTTCTTC. Encoded protein: CASSQETGGSYNEQFF.